This note documents a single TCR beta chain sequence. The antigen it binds to is not known. No qualities accompany the bases; no much larger clone lies one base away. Trimmed from V: 0 bases; trimmed from J: 8 bases; junction bases lacking a gene match: 7. Including cysteine and phenylalanine, the CDR3 has 15 amino acids. Kept here is only the CDR3 DNA, which spans 45 bases and is read in frame from base 1. CDR1 and CDR2, per the germline V gene, are SGDLS and YYNGEE. These data belong to a study of blood T cell repertoires in COVID-19 (dated by TCRdb to about 2020). About the full investigation: Samples covering the acute and convalescent phases of COVID-19 were provided by collaborators in the United States, Italy and Spain. Samples were obtained from the ongoing ImmuneRACE study (first 160 participants) and from about 1,300 subjects provided by 6 global collaborators. Deeply sampled blood TCRbeta repertoires from subjects exposed to, actively infected with, or recovered from COVID-19 were included in the dataset. The repertoires were released in a freely available public database meant as a resource for research on the immune response to SARS-CoV-2. Where available, HLA class I and class II types were obtained from metadata supplied by the sample provider rather than from assay-based typing. The prospective study material was composed of cDNA or gDNA derived from T cells, B-cell-depleted T cells, or PBMCs. Nearly every sample came with metadata listing a de-identified subject ID, COVID-19 status, age in years and sex.

Results the study describes overall, beyond this receptor: Clinical and demographic metadata were provided uncurated, with the amount varying by source and participant.

The immunoSEQ Assay, a bias-controlled multiplex PCR, was used to amplify TCRbeta CDR3 regions from genomic DNA. The paper's processing steps were these. The number of nucleated cells in each sample was estimated from the amplification of reference gene primers within the assay. Sequence reads were collapsed and filtered to measure the absolute abundance of every unique TCRbeta CDR3 rearrangement. Productive Simpson clonality was computed per sample as the square root of Simpson's diversity index over productive rearrangements. TCRdb's version of the immuneACCESS table is confined to in-frame rearrangements and falls short of the full clone set. An unresolved V gene accounts for under half of the shortfall where checked; the remainder is of unknown origin. The DNA gave D and trimming, while V, J and clone size come from that table. Recorded for this sample are fewer than 300,000 clones; 65% to 90% of them occurred a single time. About 5.1% of the sample belongs to the ten largest clones.

Whole blood was collected in K2EDTA tubes by collaborating institutions according to the institutions' own protocols. For TCRbeta analysis, collaborator samples were shipped as frozen whole blood, as isolated PBMCs, or as DNA extracted from either sample type. Sequenced material: peripheral blood. The origin of this receptor is a man in his forties or fifties with active or convalescent COVID-19. The V and J segments used are TRBV9 and TRBJ1-4, with 7 middle bases fitting TRBD1. The sequence in DNA is TGTGCCAGCAGCGTAGCAGAGGGGGCAAGAGAAAAACTGTTTTTT. The resulting protein is CASSVAEGAREKLFF.